The rows below give T cell receptor beta chains drawn from one sample of a study of cytomegalovirus exposure and HLA in healthy donors. Data came from immunoSEQ multiplex PCR; TCRdb stores just in-frame clones and leaves some out. The sample contains about 130,000 clones, 81% of which appear only once. Material: PBMCs. The receptors shown here come from a man aged 18-30 years in good health and CMV-seronegative. CDR3s include the opening cysteine and the closing phenylalanine or tryptophan. D genes are given only for firm matches. Size is omitted from some rows. Given values are once, few, many or a class for expanded clones.

j_call clone_size d_call v_call cdr3_nt cdr3_aa
TRBJ1-4 - TRBD1 TRBV7-9 TGTGCCAGCAGCTTAGGGGGGACAGCAGAAAAACTGTTTTTT CASSLGGTAEKLFF
TRBJ2-5 - - TRBV11-2 TGTGCCAGCAGCCCGGACTATTTTAGTGAGACCCAGTACTTC CASSPDYFSETQYF
TRBJ2-3 - TRBD2 TRBV14 TGTGCCAGCAGCCAAGATTTTGGACTAGCGGGGAGCACAGATACGCAGTATTTT CASSQDFGLAGSTDTQYF
TRBJ1-1 - TRBD1 TRBV5-1 TGCGCCAGCAGCTCCGTCCCGGGACAGTTGAACACTGAAGCTTTCTTT CASSSVPGQLNTEAFF
TRBJ1-1 few - TRBV30 TGTGCCTGGACTAGTCGCCTACAGGGCCCGAACACTGAAGCTTTCTTT CAWTSRLQGPNTEAFF
TRBJ2-2 - TRBD2 TRBV5-4 TGTGCCAGCAGCTTGAGCGGGGACTCGATCACCGGGGAGCTGTTTTTT CASSLSGDSITGELFF
TRBJ2-3 - - TRBV27 TGTGCCAGCAGCGTTTCAAGGACAGTGACGCAGTATTTT CASSVSRTVTQYF
TRBJ1-1 - TRBD1 TRBV7-9 TGTGCCAGCAGCTTAGGTGTCAGGGGGAGGTTGGAGGCTTTCTTT CASSLGVRGRLEAFF
TRBJ1-5 - - TRBV19 TGTGCCAGTAGTATAGAGTATAGCAATCAGCCCCAGCATTTT CASSIEYSNQPQHF
TRBJ2-1 - - TRBV10-2 TGCGCCAGCGGCCCAACAGCGGGTACGGGCGAGCAGTTCTTC CASGPTAGTGEQFF
TRBJ2-1 - TRBD2 TRBV6-5 TGTGCCAGCAGTTACTCGGGACGGGGGGGAAACAATGAGCAGTTCTTC CASSYSGRGGNNEQFF
TRBJ1-4 - TRBD1 TRBV5-1 TGCGCCAGCAGCTTCGGACAGGGCAATGAAAAACTGTTTTTT CASSFGQGNEKLFF
TRBJ2-1 once TRBD1 TRBV25-1 TGTGCCAGCAGCGGGACAGCTTCCTACAATGAGCAGTTCTTC CASSGTASYNEQFF
TRBJ1-2 - - TRBV2 TGTGCCAGCAGTGCTGCCCGCACCAGACAGGCCCGCGGCTACACCTTC CASSAARTRQARGYTF
TRBJ1-5 - TRBD1 TRBV28 TGTGCCAGCGACATCAGACAGGGGCATCAGCCCCAGCATTTT CASDIRQGHQPQHF
TRBJ1-1 - - TRBV18 TGTGCCAGCTCAGGTAGAACGAACACTGAAGCTTTCTTT CASSGRTNTEAFF
TRBJ1-5 - - TRBV7-2 TGTGCCAGCAGCTTAGAGCGGGGTCAGCCCCAGCATTTT CASSLERGQPQHF
TRBJ2-6 - TRBD1 TRBV19 TGTGCCAGTAATTCACAGGGGTTAACCTCTGGGGCCAACGTCCTGACTTTC CASNSQGLTSGANVLTF
TRBJ1-1 - - TRBV7-2 TGTGCCAGCAGCTTAGTAGTGAGGGCTGAAGCTTTCTTT CASSLVVRAEAFF
TRBJ2-2 few TRBD1 TRBV9 TGTGCCAGCAGCGGAACAGGGGACGGGGAGCTGTTTTTT CASSGTGDGELFF
TRBJ2-1 - TRBD2 TRBV7-2 TGTGCCAGCAGCCCCCGGACTAGCGGGGGCAAGAACCCAAATGAGCAGTTCTTC CASSPRTSGGKNPNEQFF
TRBJ2-7 - TRBD2 TRBV30 TGTGCCTGGTCTCTTGGGGGGGTGCAGTACTTC CAWSLGGVQYF
TRBJ1-1 - TRBD1 TRBV6-1 TGTGCCAGCAGTGTGACAGGGGAAGGCACTGAAGCTTTCTTT CASSVTGEGTEAFF
TRBJ2-2 - - TRBV18 TGTGCCAGCTCACCCTTCGACAGGGAGGACGGGGAGCTGTTTTTT CASSPFDREDGELFF
TRBJ2-1 - TRBD2 TRBV19 TGTGCCAGTACTGCTAGCGGGGGACTCTCCTACAATGAGCAGTTCTTC CASTASGGLSYNEQFF
TRBJ2-2 once - TRBV5-6 TGTGCCAGCAGTGTAACCGGGGAGCTGTTTTTT CASSVTGELFF
TRBJ2-1 once TRBD2 TRBV4-1 TGCGCCAGCAGCCCCCTAGCGGGGGGGCCTCATGAGCAGTTCTTC CASSPLAGGPHEQFF
TRBJ2-1 once TRBD1 TRBV5-4 TGTGCCAGCAGCTCACATACGGGCGGGACAGGGACCAATGAGCAGTTCTTC CASSSHTGGTGTNEQFF
TRBJ1-5 - - TRBV2 TGTGCCAGCAGTGATTATCGCAATCAGCCCCAGCGTTTT CASSDYRNQPQRF
TRBJ1-1 - TRBD1 TRBV19 TGTGCCAGTATGGACAGGCGGAACACTGAAGCTTTCTTT CASMDRRNTEAFF
TRBJ2-7 - TRBD1 TRBV19 TGTGCCACCAAGTCTAAACCGGGACAGGGATTCTACGAGCAGTACTTC CATKSKPGQGFYEQYF
TRBJ2-3 - TRBD1 TRBV11-3 TGTGCCAGCAGCCCCCGGGACAGTAACACAGATACGCAGTATTTT CASSPRDSNTDTQYF
TRBJ2-7 once - TRBV30 TGTGCCTGGAGTGTAGGGGCAGGGGCCCACTACGAGCAGTACTTC CAWSVGAGAHYEQYF
TRBJ1-6 - TRBD1 TRBV19 TGTGCCAGTAGTATAACCGGGACAGTAACTTCTAATTCACCCCTCCACTTT CASSITGTVTSNSPLHF
TRBJ2-1 - - TRBV4-3 TGCGCCAGCAGCCAAGATCAGACAGCCCGATACAATGAGCAGTTCTTC CASSQDQTARYNEQFF
TRBJ1-5 - - TRBV27 TGTGCCAGCAGTTTATCGCCCCCCGGGGTTAAGGGGCCCCAGCATTTT CASSLSPPGVKGPQHF
TRBJ2-1 - TRBD2 TRBV7-2 TGTGCCAGCAGCCACTTTAGGGGGGTCGGCGGGGGGCCCAATGAGCAGTTCTTC CASSHFRGVGGGPNEQFF
TRBJ2-1 - TRBD1 TRBV5-1 TGCGCCAGCAGCTCAGTGCCGGGACAGGGTGGGGATGAGCAGTTCTTC CASSSVPGQGGDEQFF
TRBJ2-3 - - TRBV28 TGTGCCAGCAGCTTAGACCAGGTTAGCACAGATACGCAGTATTTT CASSLDQVSTDTQYF
TRBJ2-3 - TRBD2 TRBV11-2 TGTGCCAGCAGCTTACGGGGGGGGCTGAGGCGAACAGATACGCAGTATTTT CASSLRGGLRRTDTQYF
TRBJ2-4 - - TRBV5-6 TGTGCCAGCAGCTTGGCTGGACAGAACAGGAGATACCAGTACTTC CASSLAGQNRRYQYF
TRBJ2-7 - TRBD1 TRBV4-1 TGCGCCAGCAGCCAGGACAGGGGGTTGTACTACGAGCAGTACTTC CASSQDRGLYYEQYF
TRBJ1-1 - - TRBV27 TGTGCCAGCAGTTCCCTTCAGGGGCCTGCGAACACTGAAGCTTTCTTT CASSSLQGPANTEAFF
TRBJ2-1 - - TRBV30 TGTGCCTGGAGTGGGCTTAGAAGCGTGTCGGAGCAGTTCTTC CAWSGLRSVSEQFF
TRBJ1-6 - - TRBV27 TGTGCCAGCAGAAAACTCACCGATAATTCACCCCTCCACTTT CASRKLTDNSPLHF
TRBJ2-1 - - TRBV7-8 TGTGCCAGCATCGCCGTTGGGCTAGCTACCTACAATGAGCAGTTCTTC CASIAVGLATYNEQFF
TRBJ1-3 - - TRBV6-5 TGTGCCAGCAGACCGGGTTCTGGAAACACCATATATTTT CASRPGSGNTIYF
TRBJ2-7 - TRBD1 TRBV29-1 TGCAGCGTTTTGGACAGGTCGTCCTACGAGCAGTACTTC CSVLDRSSYEQYF
TRBJ1-2 - - TRBV28 TGTGCCAGCAGTTTACTCGGCGGCTATGGCTACACCTTC CASSLLGGYGYTF
TRBJ1-1 - - TRBV6-1 TGTGCCAGCAGTGACTACGGGGGGCCCAGGACTGAAGCTTTCTTT CASSDYGGPRTEAFF
TRBJ2-5 - TRBD1 TRBV7-8 TGTGCCAGCGGCAGGGGGTCGGAGACCCAGTACTTC CASGRGSETQYF
TRBJ2-5 few TRBD2 TRBV2 TGTGCCAGCAGGCTCAGCGGGGAGGGGGAGACCCAGTACTTC CASRLSGEGETQYF
TRBJ2-3 - TRBD1 TRBV12-5 TGTGCTAGTGGTTTGGTACTGGGACAGGGTACAGATACGCAGTATTTT CASGLVLGQGTDTQYF
TRBJ2-5 few TRBD1 TRBV5-4 TGTGCCAGCAGCCTGGACAGGTACCAAGAGACCCAGTACTTC CASSLDRYQETQYF